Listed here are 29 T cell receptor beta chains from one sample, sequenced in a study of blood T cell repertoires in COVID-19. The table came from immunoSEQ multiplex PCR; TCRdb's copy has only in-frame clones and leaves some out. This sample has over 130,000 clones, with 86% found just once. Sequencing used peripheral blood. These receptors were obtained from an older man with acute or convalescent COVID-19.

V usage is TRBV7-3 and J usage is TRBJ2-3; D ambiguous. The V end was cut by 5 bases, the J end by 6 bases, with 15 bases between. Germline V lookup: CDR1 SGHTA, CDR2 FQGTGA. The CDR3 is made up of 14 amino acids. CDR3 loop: CASSLGDSWDTQYF. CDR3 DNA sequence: TGTGCCAGCAGCCTAGGCGACTCCTGGGATACGCAGTATTTT.

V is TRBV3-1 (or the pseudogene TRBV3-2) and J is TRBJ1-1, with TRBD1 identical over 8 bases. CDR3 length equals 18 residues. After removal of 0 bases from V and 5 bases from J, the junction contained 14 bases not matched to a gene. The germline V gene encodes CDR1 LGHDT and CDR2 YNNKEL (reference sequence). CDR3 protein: CASSQDSSPGHRGTEAFF. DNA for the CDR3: TGTGCCAGCAGCCAAGATAGCTCCCCGGGACACAGGGGGACTGAAGCTTTCTTT.

CDR3 nucleotides: TGTGCCAGCTCTTCGGGGACTAGCGGGTACAATGAGCAGTTCTTC. Translated: CASSSGTSGYNEQFF. This chain joins TRBV18 and TRBJ2-1, with 12 bases that match TRBD2. Trimming took 6 bases from V and 4 from J; bases not matched to a gene: 4. CDR3 length: 15 residues. Germline V gene data show CDR1 as KGHSH and CDR2 as LQKENI.

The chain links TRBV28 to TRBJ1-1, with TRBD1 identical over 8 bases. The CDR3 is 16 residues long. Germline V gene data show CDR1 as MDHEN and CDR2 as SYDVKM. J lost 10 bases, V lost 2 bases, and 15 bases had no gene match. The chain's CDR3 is CASSLMTGEAQGLAFF. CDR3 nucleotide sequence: TGTGCCAGCAGTTTAATGACAGGGGAGGCCCAGGGCTTAGCTTTCTTT.

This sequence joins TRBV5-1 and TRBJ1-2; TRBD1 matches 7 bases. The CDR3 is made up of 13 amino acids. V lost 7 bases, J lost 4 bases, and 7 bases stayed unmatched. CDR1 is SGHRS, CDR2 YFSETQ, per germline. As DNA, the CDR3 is TGCGCCAGCCGACAGGGCGACATCTATGGCTACACCTTC. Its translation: CASRQGDIYGYTF.

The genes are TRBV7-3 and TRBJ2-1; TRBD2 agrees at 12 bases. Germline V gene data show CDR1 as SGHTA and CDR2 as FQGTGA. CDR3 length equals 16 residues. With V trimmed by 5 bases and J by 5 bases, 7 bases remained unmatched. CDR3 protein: CASSPWTSGVDNEQFF. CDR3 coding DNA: TGTGCCAGCAGCCCCTGGACTAGCGGGGTTGACAATGAGCAGTTCTTC.

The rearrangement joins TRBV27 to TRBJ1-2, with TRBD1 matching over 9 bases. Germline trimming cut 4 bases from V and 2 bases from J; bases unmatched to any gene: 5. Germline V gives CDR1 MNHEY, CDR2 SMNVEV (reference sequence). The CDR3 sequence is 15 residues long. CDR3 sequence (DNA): TGTGCCAGCAGTTCCCGGGACAGGGCAAACTATGGCTACACCTTC. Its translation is CASSSRDRANYGYTF.

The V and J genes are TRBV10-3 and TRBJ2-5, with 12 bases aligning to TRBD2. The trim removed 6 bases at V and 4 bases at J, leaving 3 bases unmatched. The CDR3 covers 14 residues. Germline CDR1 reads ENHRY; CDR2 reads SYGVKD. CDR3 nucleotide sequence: TGTGCCATCAGACCGGGACTAGCGGGAGAGACCCAGTACTTC. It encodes CAIRPGLAGETQYF.

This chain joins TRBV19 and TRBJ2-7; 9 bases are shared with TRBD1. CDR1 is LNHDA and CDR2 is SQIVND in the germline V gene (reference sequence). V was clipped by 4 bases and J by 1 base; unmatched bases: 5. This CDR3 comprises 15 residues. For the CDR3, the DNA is TGTGCCAGTAGTACTTCGGGACAGGGATCCTACGAGCAGTACTTC. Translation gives CASSTSGQGSYEQYF.

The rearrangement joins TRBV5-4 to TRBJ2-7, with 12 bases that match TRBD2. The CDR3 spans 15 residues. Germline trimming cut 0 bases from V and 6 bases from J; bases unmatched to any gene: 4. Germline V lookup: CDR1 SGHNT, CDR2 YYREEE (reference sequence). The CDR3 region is CASSLARLAGVEQYF. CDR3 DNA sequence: TGTGCCAGCAGCTTGGCTCGACTAGCGGGAGTCGAGCAGTACTTC.

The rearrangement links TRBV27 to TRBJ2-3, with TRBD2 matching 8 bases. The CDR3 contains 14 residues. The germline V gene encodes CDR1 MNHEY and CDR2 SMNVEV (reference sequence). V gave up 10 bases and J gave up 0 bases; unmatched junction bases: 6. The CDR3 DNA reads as TGTGCCACCACAGCGGGAGCTAGCACAGATACGCAGTATTTT. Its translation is CATTAGASTDTQYF.

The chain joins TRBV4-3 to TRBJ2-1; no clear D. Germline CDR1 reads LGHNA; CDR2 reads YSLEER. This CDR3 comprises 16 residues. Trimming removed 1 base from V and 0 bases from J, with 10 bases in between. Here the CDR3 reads CASSQGFGFSYNEQFF. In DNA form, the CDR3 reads TGCGCCAGCAGCCAAGGATTCGGTTTCTCCTACAATGAGCAGTTCTTC.

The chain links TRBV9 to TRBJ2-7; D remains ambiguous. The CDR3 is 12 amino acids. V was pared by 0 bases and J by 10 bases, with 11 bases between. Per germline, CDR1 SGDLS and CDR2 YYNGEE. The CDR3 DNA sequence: TGTGCCAGCAGCGTAGGCGGTGGCAAACAGTACTTC. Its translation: CASSVGGGKQYF.

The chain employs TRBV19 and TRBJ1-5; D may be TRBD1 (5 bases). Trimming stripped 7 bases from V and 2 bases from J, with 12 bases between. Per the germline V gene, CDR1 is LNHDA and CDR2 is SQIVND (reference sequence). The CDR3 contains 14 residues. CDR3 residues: CASNGGGGNQPQHF. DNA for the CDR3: TGTGCCAGTAACGGGGGAGGAGGCAATCAGCCCCAGCATTTT.

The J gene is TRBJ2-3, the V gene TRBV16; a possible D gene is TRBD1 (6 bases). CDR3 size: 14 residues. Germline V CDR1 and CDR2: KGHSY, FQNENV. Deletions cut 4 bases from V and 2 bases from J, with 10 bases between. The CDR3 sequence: CASSPRTDTDTQYF. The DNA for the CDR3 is TGTGCCAGCAGCCCAAGGACAGACACAGATACGCAGTATTTT. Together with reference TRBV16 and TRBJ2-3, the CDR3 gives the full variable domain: GEEVAQTPKHLVRGEGQKAKLYCAPIKGHSYVFWYQQVLKNEFKFLISFQNENVFDETGMPKERFSAKCLPNSPCSLEIQATKLEDSAVYFCASSPRTDTDTQYFGPGTRLTVL.

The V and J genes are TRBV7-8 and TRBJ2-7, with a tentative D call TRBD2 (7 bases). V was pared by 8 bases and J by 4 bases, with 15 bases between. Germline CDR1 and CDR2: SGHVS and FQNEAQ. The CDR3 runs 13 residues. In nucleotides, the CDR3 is TGTGCCAGCGGACAGAGCGGGACATACGAGCAGTACTTC. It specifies CASGQSGTYEQYF.

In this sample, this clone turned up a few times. The CDR3 DNA reads as TGCGCCAGCAGCTTGGACGGGACAGGGTATCAGCCCCAGCATTTT. Its protein is CASSLDGTGYQPQHF. The rearrangement links TRBV5-1 to TRBJ1-5; TRBD1 matches at 9 bases. Germline CDR1 reads SGHRS; CDR2 reads YFSETQ. V shed 0 bases and J 5 bases; nucleotides not matched to a gene: 3. The CDR3 is 15 amino acids.

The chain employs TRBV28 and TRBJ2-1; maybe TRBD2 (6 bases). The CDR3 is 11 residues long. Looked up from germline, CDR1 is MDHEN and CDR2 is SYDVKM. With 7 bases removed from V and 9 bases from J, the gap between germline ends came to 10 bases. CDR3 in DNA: TGTGCCAGCATGGTGCGGGGTGAGCAGTTCTTC. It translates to CASMVRGEQFF.

The CDR3 region is CASSTDAVAKNIQYF. The CDR3 DNA sequence: TGTGCCAGTAGTACCGATGCAGTAGCCAAAAACATTCAGTACTTC. V gene TRBV19 combines with J gene TRBJ2-4; D is unresolved. V was pared by 4 bases and J by 0 bases, with 10 bases between. CDR1 and CDR2 from the germline V gene are LNHDA and SQIVND (reference sequence). CDR3 length: 15 residues.

The DNA of the CDR3 is TGTGCCAGCACCCCCCGGGGGGGGTTAGGAAACACCATATATTTT. Protein product: CASTPRGGLGNTIYF. The rearrangement uses TRBV7-9 and TRBJ1-3, with D perhaps TRBD1 (5 bases). Germline assignment: CDR1 SEHNR and CDR2 FQNEAQ (reference sequence). V lost 7 bases to trimming and J lost 4 bases, with 17 bases between them. This CDR3 has 15 residues.

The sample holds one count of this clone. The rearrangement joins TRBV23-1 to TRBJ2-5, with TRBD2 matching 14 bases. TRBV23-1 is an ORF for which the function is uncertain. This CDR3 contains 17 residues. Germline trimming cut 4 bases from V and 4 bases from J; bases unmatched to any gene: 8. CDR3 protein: CASSRPRGLAGAETQYF. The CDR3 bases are TGCGCCAGCAGTCGCCCTAGGGGACTAGCGGGAGCAGAGACCCAGTACTTC.

CDR3 region: CASSLGGQSGNTIYF. CDR3 sequence (DNA): TGTGCCAGCAGCTTGGGTGGACAGTCTGGAAACACCATATATTTT. The genes are TRBV7-2 and TRBJ1-3; TRBD1 might be the D (6 bases). The CDR3 is made up of 15 amino acids. The ends were cut back, 3 bases at V and 1 base at J, with 10 bases in the middle. The V gene's germline CDR1 is SGHTA and CDR2 FQGNSA.

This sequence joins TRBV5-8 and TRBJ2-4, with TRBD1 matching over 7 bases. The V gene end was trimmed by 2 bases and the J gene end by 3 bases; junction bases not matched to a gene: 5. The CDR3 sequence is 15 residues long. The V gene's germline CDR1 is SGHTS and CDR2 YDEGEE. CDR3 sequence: CASSLPGTDKNIQYF. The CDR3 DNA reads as TGTGCCAGCAGCTTACCTGGGACAGACAAAAACATTCAGTACTTC.

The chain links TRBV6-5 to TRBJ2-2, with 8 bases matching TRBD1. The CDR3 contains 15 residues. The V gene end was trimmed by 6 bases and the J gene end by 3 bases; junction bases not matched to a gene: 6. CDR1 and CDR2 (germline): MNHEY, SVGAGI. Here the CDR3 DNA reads TGTGCCAGCAGCCGTCAGGGGGCAGACACCGGGGAGCTGTTTTTT. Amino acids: CASSRQGADTGELFF.

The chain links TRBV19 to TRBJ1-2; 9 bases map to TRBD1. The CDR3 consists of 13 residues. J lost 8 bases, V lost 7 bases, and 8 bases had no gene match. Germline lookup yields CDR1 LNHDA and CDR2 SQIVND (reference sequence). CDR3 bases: TGTGCCAGTACTTCGACAGGGGGAAACGGCTACACCTTC. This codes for CASTSTGGNGYTF.

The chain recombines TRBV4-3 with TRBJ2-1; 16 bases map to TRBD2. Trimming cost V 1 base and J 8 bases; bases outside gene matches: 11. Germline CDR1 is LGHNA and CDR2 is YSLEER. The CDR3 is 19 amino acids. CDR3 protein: CASSQVGTSGRAGGYEQFF. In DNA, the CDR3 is TGCGCCAGCAGCCAAGTTGGGACTAGCGGGAGGGCCGGGGGGTATGAGCAGTTCTTC.

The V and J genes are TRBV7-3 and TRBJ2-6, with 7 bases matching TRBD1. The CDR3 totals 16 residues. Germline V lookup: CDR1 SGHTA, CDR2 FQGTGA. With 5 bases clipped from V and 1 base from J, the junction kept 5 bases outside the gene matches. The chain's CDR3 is CASSTTGKSGANVLTF. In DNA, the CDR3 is TGTGCCAGCAGCACGACAGGGAAGTCTGGGGCCAACGTCCTGACTTTC.

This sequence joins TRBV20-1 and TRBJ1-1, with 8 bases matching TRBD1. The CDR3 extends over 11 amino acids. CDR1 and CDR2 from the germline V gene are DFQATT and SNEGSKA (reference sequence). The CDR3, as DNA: TGCAGCCCCAGGGGGCGAACTGAAGCTTTCTTT. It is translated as CSPRGRTEAFF.

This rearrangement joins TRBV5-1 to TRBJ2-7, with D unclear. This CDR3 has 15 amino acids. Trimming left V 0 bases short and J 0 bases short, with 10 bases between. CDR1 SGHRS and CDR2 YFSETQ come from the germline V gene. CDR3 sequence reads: CASSLDVRSSYEQYF. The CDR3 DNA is TGCGCCAGCAGCTTGGACGTCAGAAGCTCCTACGAGCAGTACTTC. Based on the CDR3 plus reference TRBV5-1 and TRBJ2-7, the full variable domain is KAGVTQTPRYLIKTRGQQVTLSCSPISGHRSVSWYQQTPGQGLQFLFEYFSETQRNKGNFPGRFSGRQFSNSRSEMNVSTLELGDSALYLCASSLDVRSSYEQYFGPGTRLTVT.